These T cell receptor beta chains were read from a single sample in a study of blood T cell repertoires in COVID-19. The method was immunoSEQ multiplex PCR; TCRdb's version includes in-frame clones alone and lacks a portion of them. The data show around 220,000 clones, approximately 80% seen once. Material: peripheral blood. These receptors were taken from a woman between 40 and 55 years old with active or convalescent COVID-19. The CDR3 runs from the conserved cysteine through the conserved F or W. A D gene is named only where the DNA matches it firmly. The size of a clone is reported for some rows only, either as once, few or many, or as a class for expanded clones.

TRBJ2-2 - TRBV11-2 - 16 CASSWTTRGSAGELFF TGTGCCAGCAGCTGGACGACAAGGGGCTCCGCCGGGGAGCTGTTTTTT
TRBJ2-2 - TRBV5-5 - 14 CASSLGARTGELFF TGTGCCAGCAGCTTGGGGGCTCGCACCGGGGAGCTGTTTTTT
TRBJ1-1 TRBD1 TRBV5-8 - 15 CASSLEGQLNTEAFF TGTGCCAGCAGCTTGGAGGGACAGCTGAACACTGAAGCTTTCTTT
TRBJ1-6 TRBD1 TRBV19 - 17 CASSIDLQGANNSPLHF TGTGCCAGTAGTATAGACCTACAGGGGGCGAATAATTCACCCCTCCACTTT
TRBJ2-5 TRBD2 TRBV28 - 16 CASTPGTSGDGETQYF TGTGCCAGCACCCCCGGGACTAGCGGGGATGGGGAGACCCAGTACTTC
TRBJ1-2 - TRBV28 - 15 CASRGSRDKDYGYTF TGTGCCAGCAGGGGGAGCCGGGACAAAGACTATGGCTACACCTTC
TRBJ2-5 - TRBV3-1/TRBV3-2 once 16 CASSQLLDSSQETQYF TGTGCCAGCAGCCAATTACTCGACAGCTCCCAAGAGACCCAGTACTTC
TRBJ1-2 - TRBV19 - 12 CASSLLTYGYTF TGTGCCAGTAGTCTTCTAACCTATGGCTACACCTTC
TRBJ1-1 TRBD1 TRBV4-1 - 13 CASSQDRGQRAFF TGCGCCAGCAGCCAAGACAGGGGGCAGAGAGCTTTCTTT
TRBJ2-1 - TRBV27 - 13 CASSLGLYNEQFF TGTGCCAGCAGTTTAGGGCTATACAATGAGCAGTTCTTC
TRBJ1-5 TRBD1 TRBV20-1 - 15 CSASSTGTSNQPQHF TGCAGTGCTAGTTCGACAGGGACGAGCAATCAGCCCCAGCATTTT
TRBJ1-4 - TRBV10-3 - 13 CAISPGGHEKLFF TGTGCCATCAGCCCTGGGGGCCATGAAAAACTGTTTTTT
TRBJ1-1 TRBD1 TRBV9 - 15 CASSPRQGAITEAFF TGTGCCAGCAGCCCAAGACAGGGGGCGATCACTGAAGCTTTCTTT
TRBJ1-2 TRBD1 TRBV7-2 - 15 CASSLTITGGRGYTF TGTGCCAGCAGCTTAACTATTACAGGGGGAAGAGGCTACACCTTC